The 21 T cell receptor beta chains reported below all come from one sample, sequenced in a study of T cell changes during pregnancy in multiple sclerosis. Sequencing used immunoSEQ multiplex PCR; TCRdb keeps in-frame clones, though not all of them. Here the sample spans 24,000 or so clones, 86% being singletons. Sequencing was performed on CD8+ T cells from peripheral blood mononuclear cells, taken in the first trimester of pregnancy. All receptors derive from a female donor in good health, enrolled as a control in a pregnancy study.

Comment on this clone: This sample includes further DNA sequences coding for the same CDR3. The rearrangement uses TRBV6-4 and TRBJ2-1; 8 positions agree with TRBD2. Germline assignment: CDR1 MRHNA and CDR2 SNTAGT. J lost 4 bases, V lost 0 bases, and 2 bases had no gene match. The CDR3 covers 15 residues. CDR3: CASSDSSGSYNEQFF. CDR3 nucleotides: TGTGCCAGCAGTGACTCCAGCGGGAGTTACAATGAGCAGTTCTTC.

The chain has TRBV10-3 and TRBJ2-1, with 14 positions matching TRBD2. Germline assignment: CDR1 ENHRY and CDR2 SYGVKD. The CDR3 loop spans 24 amino acids. V dropped 3 bases and J dropped 3; count of bases not matched to a gene: 25. The CDR3 DNA reads TGTGCCATCAGTGATTTAAGGGCCCGGGAGAGCGGGACTAGCGGGGGACCGGACTACAATGAGCAGTTCTTC. It is translated as CAISDLRARESGTSGGPDYNEQFF.

V is TRBV27 and J is TRBJ2-7; D perhaps matches TRBD1 (7 bases). From germline, CDR1 is MNHEY and CDR2 SMNVEV (reference sequence). V lost 2 bases and J lost 12, with 20 bases in between. The CDR3 is 14 amino acids. For the CDR3, the DNA is TGTGCCAGCAGTTTAGGAGGGGGCCTCTCCTATTGGTACTTC. Encoded protein: CASSLGGGLSYWYF.

The chain employs TRBV18 and TRBJ1-5; D might be TRBD1 (6 bases). V lost 0 bases and J lost 6, with 12 bases in between. In germline, CDR1 is KGHSH, CDR2 LQKENI. The CDR3 contains 15 residues. This CDR3 reads CASSPPGGLGQPQHF. In DNA form, the CDR3 reads TGTGCCAGCTCACCACCCGGGGGGCTCGGTCAGCCCCAGCATTTT.

The chain employs TRBV2 and TRBJ2-7; 8 bases line up with TRBD2. Germline V gene sequence: CDR1 SNHLY, CDR2 FYNNEI. The CDR3 is made up of 16 amino acids. V shed 10 bases, J shed 5 bases, and the junction held 19 bases outside the gene matches. CDR3 amino acids: CAIFGSTGLEIDEQYF. CDR3 nucleotide sequence: TGTGCCATCTTCGGGTCGACGGGACTAGAAATCGACGAGCAGTACTTC.

The gene calls are TRBV4-2 and TRBJ2-6; no reliable D call. The germline V and J ends were trimmed by 0 bases and 0 bases, with 6 bases remaining between them. The CDR3 extends over 16 amino acids. CDR1 is LGHNA, CDR2 YNFKEQ, per germline. CDR3 protein: CASSQEVDSGANVLTF. In DNA form, the CDR3 reads TGTGCCAGCAGCCAAGAGGTAGACTCTGGGGCCAACGTCCTGACTTTC.

The chain recombines TRBV4-3 with TRBJ2-7, with 10 bases fitting TRBD1. V shed 0 bases, J shed 3 bases, and the junction held 5 bases outside the gene matches. Germline CDR1 LGHNA, CDR2 YSLEER. This CDR3 has 16 amino acids. In DNA form, the CDR3 reads TGCGCCAGCAGCCAAGAATACGGACAGGGGGTCTACGAGCAGTACTTC. Its translation: CASSQEYGQGVYEQYF.

The J gene is TRBJ2-1, the V gene TRBV7-2, with a weak D call TRBD2 (6 bases). Germline V CDR1 and CDR2: SGHTA, FQGNSA. Trimming shortened V by 2 bases and J by 8 bases, and 10 bases separated the two germline ends. This CDR3 is built from 13 residues. CDR3 amino acids: CASSLLGEDEQFF. The CDR3 DNA is TGTGCCAGCAGCTTATTGGGGGAGGATGAGCAGTTCTTC. The full variable domain, completed using reference TRBV7-2 and TRBJ2-1, is GAGVSQSPSNKVTEKGKDVELRCDPISGHTALYWYRQSLGQGLEFLIYFQGNSAPDKSGLPSDRFSAERTGGSVSTLTIQRTQQEDSAVYLCASSLLGEDEQFFGPGTRLTVL.

This clone was detected a few times. The CDR3 loop reads CASSKRPSGALEKLFF. CDR3 DNA: TGTGCCAGTAGTAAACGTCCGTCTGGGGCTCTCGAAAAACTGTTTTTT. The J gene is TRBJ1-4, the V gene TRBV19, with a tentative D call TRBD1 (5 bases). The CDR3 totals 16 residues. V was cut by 4 bases and J by 8 bases, with 20 bases left in between. From germline, CDR1 is LNHDA and CDR2 SQIVND (reference sequence).

The gene calls are TRBV7-9 and TRBJ2-5; a possible D gene is TRBD1 (6 bases). CDR1 is SEHNR and CDR2 is FQNEAQ in the germline V gene (reference sequence). This CDR3 comprises 16 residues. V lost 5 bases to trimming and J lost 1 base, with 17 bases between them. The CDR3 nucleotides read TGTGCCAGCAGCCCTCTCCCGGGACAAAGCCAAGAGACCCAGTACTTC. Amino acids: CASSPLPGQSQETQYF. Based on the CDR3 plus reference TRBV7-9 and TRBJ2-5, the full variable domain is DTGVSQNPRHKITKRGQNVTFRCDPISEHNRLYWYRQTLGQGPEFLTYFQNEAQLEKSRLLSDRFSAERPKGSFSTLEIQRTEQGDSAMYLCASSPLPGQSQETQYFGPGTRLLVL.

This clone was observed a single time. The genes are TRBV28 and TRBJ2-6; the match to TRBD1 covers 10 bases. This CDR3 has 17 amino acids. The V gene end was trimmed by 6 bases and the J gene end by 4 bases; junction bases not matched to a gene: 9. Germline values: CDR1 MDHEN, CDR2 SYDVKM. CDR3 coding DNA: TGTGCCAGCAGAAAGGACAGGGGGACTCCCGGGGCCAACGTCCTGACTTTC. Translating it yields CASRKDRGTPGANVLTF.

V usage is TRBV19 and J usage is TRBJ2-3, with 9 positions matching TRBD2. J gave up 6 bases and V 6 bases, and 16 bases lay outside the gene matches. This CDR3 comprises 17 residues. Germline V gives CDR1 LNHDA, CDR2 SQIVND (reference sequence). The CDR3: CASRDPRSGGPLDTQYF. The CDR3 bases are TGTGCCAGTAGAGACCCCCGGAGCGGGGGGCCGCTGGATACGCAGTATTTT.

V gene TRBV13 combines with J gene TRBJ2-7; 7 positions match TRBD1. V was pared by 5 bases and J by 1 base, with 8 bases of the junction left unmatched. CDR1 is PRHDT, CDR2 FYEKMQ, per germline (reference sequence). This CDR3 is built from 15 residues. The chain's CDR3 is CASSTRQGRSYEQYF. In DNA, the CDR3 is TGTGCCAGCAGCACCCGACAGGGTCGATCCTACGAGCAGTACTTC.

This chain links TRBV27 with TRBJ1-2; D might be TRBD1 (6 bases). The CDR3 spans 13 residues. Looked up from germline, CDR1 is MNHEY and CDR2 is SMNVEV (reference sequence). Trimming shortened V by 6 bases and J by 7 bases, and 15 bases separated the two germline ends. The CDR3 DNA follows: TGTGCCAGCAGCCCTACAGGGTATGGTGGCTACACCTTC. It is translated as CASSPTGYGGYTF.

V usage is TRBV28 and J usage is TRBJ2-7; 8 positions match TRBD1. The CDR3 runs 15 residues. In germline, CDR1 is MDHEN, CDR2 SYDVKM. V was pared by 6 bases and J by 4 bases, with 11 bases of the junction left unmatched. For the CDR3, the DNA is TGTGCCAGCAGCCTCGACAGGGGCCTGGGTTACGAGCAGTACTTC. As protein: CASSLDRGLGYEQYF.

This clone is medium-sized within its sample. The chain employs TRBV4-3 and TRBJ2-6; 7 nucleotides match TRBD1. The CDR3 is 17 amino acids. The V and J ends lost 3 bases and 0 bases, in that order; junction bases with no gene match: 5. Germline V gene data show CDR1 as LGHNA and CDR2 as YSLEER. The CDR3 nucleotides read TGCGCCAGCAGCCAGGGACAGAGTATCTCTGGGGCCAACGTCCTGACTTTC. It translates to CASSQGQSISGANVLTF.

CDR3 coding DNA: TGTGCCAGCAGTTACTCGAGGGACAGGGACGAGCAGTACTTC. This translates into CASSYSRDRDEQYF. This chain links TRBV6-6 with TRBJ2-7, with 9 bases identical to TRBD1. Trimming removed 0 bases from V and 5 bases from J; junction bases left unmatched: 2. The CDR3 is 14 amino acids. Germline V CDR1 and CDR2: MNHNY, SVGAGI (reference sequence).

The sample holds a few counts of this clone. The rearrangement uses TRBV7-3 and TRBJ2-7; D ambiguous. V was trimmed by 8 bases and J by 1 base, leaving 3 bases between them. Germline V CDR1 and CDR2: SGHTA, FQGTGA. CDR3 size: 10 residues. The CDR3 nucleotides are TGTGCCAGCTATTCCTACGAGCAGTACTTC. Its protein product is CASYSYEQYF.

Only one count was recorded for this clone. The gene calls are TRBV7-8 and TRBJ2-1; 10 positions match TRBD2. Germline-derived CDR1 and CDR2 are SGHVS and FQNEAQ. V gave up 5 bases and J gave up 5 bases; unmatched junction bases: 9. The CDR3 is 16 residues long. CDR3 region: CASSEEGLADHNEQFF. CDR3 nucleotides: TGTGCCAGCAGCGAAGAAGGACTAGCGGACCACAATGAGCAGTTCTTC.

J is TRBJ1-1 and V is TRBV7-9; perhaps TRBD1 as D (6 bases). The germline V gene encodes CDR1 SEHNR and CDR2 FQNEAQ (reference sequence). Trimming shortened V by 1 base and J by 7 bases, and 10 bases separated the two germline ends. This CDR3 has 13 residues. The CDR3 DNA sequence: TGTGCCAGCAGCTTAGTAAGGACAGATGAAGCTTTCTTT. It codes for CASSLVRTDEAFF. The complete variable domain, with remaining parts taken from reference TRBV7-9 and TRBJ1-1, reads DTGVSQNPRHKITKRGQNVTFRCDPISEHNRLYWYRQTLGQGPEFLTYFQNEAQLEKSRLLSDRFSAERPKGSFSTLEIQRTEQGDSAMYLCASSLVRTDEAFFGQGTRLTVV.

The V gene is TRBV27, the J gene TRBJ2-2, with a tentative D call TRBD2 (5 bases). Germline CDR1 MNHEY, CDR2 SMNVEV (reference sequence). Trimming removed 3 bases from V and 4 bases from J, with 15 bases in between. The CDR3 length is 16 residues. CDR3 sequence: CASSFVGLEITGELFF. The CDR3 nucleotides are TGTGCCAGCAGTTTTGTAGGACTCGAGATCACCGGGGAGCTGTTTTTT.